Following are 17 T cell receptor beta chains from one sample sequenced in a study of identical twins. TCRdb called the 5' RACE reads again in MiXCR, with one record for every CDR3 protein. This sample has roughly 150,000 distinct CDR3 sequences; 3% to 4% occur once, and the top ten carry 8.1%. Source material: memory T cells sorted from blood. The receptors stem from a man in his late teens or twenties in good health.

The table lists this clonotype with many counts. V is TRBV20-1 and J is TRBJ2-3; TRBD1 might be the D (5 bases). The CDR3 covers 15 residues. V shed 1 base and J shed 1 base, with 12 bases lying between them. From germline, CDR1 is DFQATT and CDR2 SNEGSKA (reference sequence). The CDR3 is CSARGGTDRTDTQYF. As DNA, the CDR3 is TGCAGTGCTAGAGGGGGCACGGACCGCACAGATACGCAGTATTTT.

This clonotype was seen a handful of times. The chain links TRBV28 to TRBJ1-1; D remains ambiguous. CDR1 MDHEN and CDR2 SYDVKM come from the germline V gene. This CDR3 region has 12 residues. The ends were cut back, 6 bases at V and 4 bases at J, with 9 bases in the middle. CDR3 loop: CASRVGSTEAFF. The CDR3 nucleotides are TGTGCCAGCAGAGTAGGGTCCACTGAAGCTTTCTTT.

At least ten counts were recorded for this clonotype. The chain recombines TRBV7-2 with TRBJ1-2; D remains ambiguous. The V and J ends lost 5 bases and 0 bases respectively, with 10 bases between them. The length of the CDR3 is 14 residues. Germline lookup yields CDR1 SGHTA and CDR2 FQGNSA. The CDR3 is CASSTRTANYGYTF. Here the CDR3 DNA reads TGTGCCAGCAGCACCAGGACGGCTAACTATGGCTACACCTTC.

In this sample, this clonotype turned up many times. The rearrangement uses TRBV12-3 or TRBV12-4 and TRBJ1-3, with D unresolved. The V gene lost 5 bases and the J gene lost 0 bases, with 2 bases spanning the gap. The CDR3 runs 12 residues. CDR3 loop: CASSPSGNTIYF. CDR3 sequence (DNA): TGTGCCAGCAGTCCCTCTGGAAACACCATATATTTT.

This clonotype was seen at least ten times. The chain joins TRBV10-2 to TRBJ2-3; 7 positions match TRBD2. Trimming took 2 bases from V and 9 from J; bases not matched to a gene: 11. Germline CDR1 is WSHSY and CDR2 is SAAADI. The CDR3 extends over 15 amino acids. The CDR3 sequence is CASSELAEPLGTQYF. CDR3 DNA: TGCGCCAGCAGTGAGCTAGCGGAGCCTTTGGGGACGCAGTATTTT.

Ten or more counts support this clonotype. This chain uses TRBV7-6 with TRBJ2-1; a weak D match, TRBD2 (6 bases). This CDR3 region has 18 residues. Germline V lookup: CDR1 SGHVS, CDR2 FNYEAQ. V was clipped by 0 bases and J by 6 bases, with 21 bases between them. The CDR3 region is CASSLASGAVKLFNEQFF. The CDR3 DNA reads as TGTGCCAGCAGCTTAGCCTCGGGAGCAGTCAAACTATTCAATGAGCAGTTCTTC.

Many counts were recorded for this clonotype. V is TRBV15 and J is TRBJ2-1; no definite D call. This CDR3 contains 13 residues. Looked up from germline, CDR1 is LNHNV and CDR2 is YYDKDF (reference sequence). The ends were cut back, 3 bases at V and 7 bases at J, with 10 bases in the middle. CDR3 sequence: CATSRGLRNEQFF. The CDR3 DNA is TGTGCCACCAGCAGGGGCTTAAGGAATGAGCAGTTCTTC.

This clonotype was seen a few times. The chain is built from TRBV6-2 or TRBV6-3 and TRBJ2-3; D unclear. V was pared by 2 bases and J by 2 bases, with 14 bases between. Germline V gene sequence: CDR1 MNHEY, CDR2 SVGEGT. The CDR3 extends over 16 amino acids. CDR3 DNA sequence: TGTGCCAGCAGTTACGGGCCGAACCGAAACACAGATACGCAGTATTTT. Encoded protein: CASSYGPNRNTDTQYF.

This clonotype was found a few times. The V gene is TRBV11-3, the J gene TRBJ2-5; TRBD1 matches 11 bases. The CDR3 length is 15 residues. Germline CDR1 and CDR2: SGHNT and YENEEA. Losses at the gene ends were 5 bases for V and 2 bases for J; bases not matched to a gene: 4. In DNA, the CDR3 is TGTGCCAGCAGCCCCGGGACAGGGGGTCAAGAGACCCAGTACTTC. This codes for CASSPGTGGQETQYF.

In its sample, this clonotype was seen a few times. The V call is TRBV30, the J call TRBJ2-7; 13 nucleotides agree with TRBD2. This CDR3 spans 15 amino acids. Germline V gives CDR1 GTSNPN, CDR2 SVGIG (reference sequence). J was trimmed by 3 bases and V by 4 bases; bases with no gene match: 6. Here the CDR3 DNA reads TGTGCCTGGACTTGGACTAGCGGGAGCTTCTACGAGCAGTACTTC. Encoded protein: CAWTWTSGSFYEQYF.

This clonotype has more than one count but fewer than ten. This rearrangement joins TRBV6-1 to TRBJ1-1, with TRBD1 matching 9 bases. The J segment lost 5 bases and the V segment lost 5 bases, leaving 12 bases of the junction unmatched. There are 16 residues in the CDR3. Per the germline V gene, CDR1 is MNHNS and CDR2 is SASEGT. CDR3 region: CASSQGQGLSKTEAFF. The CDR3 DNA sequence: TGTGCCAGCAGTCAAGGACAGGGGCTATCGAAAACTGAAGCTTTCTTT.

This clonotype has at least ten counts. The chain combines TRBV12-3 or TRBV12-4 with TRBJ2-1; a possible D gene is TRBD2 (5 bases). The CDR3 loop spans 13 amino acids. Trimming removed 6 bases at V and 7 bases at J, with 13 bases between. In nucleotides, the CDR3 is TGTGCCAGCAGCCCGCGAGGGCGAAATGAGCAGTTCTTC. It is translated as CASSPRGRNEQFF.

The table lists this clonotype with a few counts. J is TRBJ2-6 and V is TRBV29-1, with TRBD1 identical over 8 bases. The CDR3 runs 17 residues. Trimming at V came to 7 bases and at J to 0 bases, leaving 11 bases not matched to a gene. Germline V CDR1 and CDR2: SQVTM, ANQGSEA. The chain's CDR3 is CSADAGTGISGANVLTF. CDR3 coding DNA: TGCAGCGCGGACGCCGGGACAGGCATCTCTGGGGCCAACGTCCTGACTTTC.

This clonotype was recorded at least ten times. This chain uses TRBV11-2 with TRBJ2-5; D is uncertain. The germline V and J ends were trimmed by 2 bases and 5 bases, with 9 bases remaining between them. The CDR3 covers 13 residues. Germline V CDR1 and CDR2: SGHAT, FQNNGV. The CDR3 bases are TGTGCCAGCAGCTTATCAGCACTGGAGACCCAGTACTTC. It is translated as CASSLSALETQYF.

This clonotype was counted ten times or more. The rearrangement joins TRBV6-2 or TRBV6-3 to TRBJ2-7; the D gene could be TRBD1 or TRBD2 (6 bases each). Trimming pared 6 bases from V and 2 bases from J, leaving 14 bases between. The CDR3 totals 14 residues. The germline V gene encodes CDR1 MNHEY and CDR2 SVGEGT. The CDR3 reads CASSRLGGAYEQYV. CDR3 bases: TGTGCCAGCAGCAGACTGGGGGGCGCCTACGAGCAGTACGTC.

The chain links TRBV19 to TRBJ2-2; D possibly uses TRBD1 or TRBD2 (5 bases each). The ends were cut back, 6 bases at V and 0 bases at J, with 8 bases in the middle. The germline V gene encodes CDR1 LNHDA and CDR2 SQIVND (reference sequence). CDR3 length: 14 amino acids. The CDR3 spells CASSGAANTGELFF. For the CDR3, the DNA is TGTGCCAGTAGCGGGGCGGCGAACACCGGGGAGCTGTTTTTT.

This clonotype was recorded many times. The chain carries TRBV24-1 and TRBJ2-5; D gene uncertain. Trimming took 3 bases from V and 0 from J, leaving 10 bases between them. CDR3 size: 15 residues. CDR1 and CDR2 from the germline V gene are KGHDR and SFDVKD. The CDR3 here is CATSDPGRDQETQYF. DNA of the CDR3: TGTGCCACCAGTGATCCTGGACGGGACCAAGAGACCCAGTACTTC.